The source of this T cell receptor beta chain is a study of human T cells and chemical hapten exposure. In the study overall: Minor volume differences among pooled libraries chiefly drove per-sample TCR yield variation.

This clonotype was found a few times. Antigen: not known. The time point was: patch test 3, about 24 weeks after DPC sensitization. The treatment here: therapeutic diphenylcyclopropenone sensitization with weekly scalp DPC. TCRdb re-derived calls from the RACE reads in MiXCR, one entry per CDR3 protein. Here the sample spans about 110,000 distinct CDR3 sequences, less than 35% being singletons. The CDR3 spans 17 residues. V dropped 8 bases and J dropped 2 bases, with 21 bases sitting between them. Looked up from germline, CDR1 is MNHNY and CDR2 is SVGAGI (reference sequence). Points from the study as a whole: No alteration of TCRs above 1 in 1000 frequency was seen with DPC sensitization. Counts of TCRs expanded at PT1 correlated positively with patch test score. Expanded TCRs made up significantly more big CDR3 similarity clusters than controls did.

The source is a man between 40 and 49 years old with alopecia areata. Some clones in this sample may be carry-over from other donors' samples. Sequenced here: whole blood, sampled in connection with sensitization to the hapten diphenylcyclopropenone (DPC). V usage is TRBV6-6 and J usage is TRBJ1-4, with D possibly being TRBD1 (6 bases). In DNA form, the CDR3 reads TGTGCCAGCGCCTCTTCTCACGGGGGCGACACTAATGAAAAACTGTTTTTT. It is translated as CASASSHGGDTNEKLFF.